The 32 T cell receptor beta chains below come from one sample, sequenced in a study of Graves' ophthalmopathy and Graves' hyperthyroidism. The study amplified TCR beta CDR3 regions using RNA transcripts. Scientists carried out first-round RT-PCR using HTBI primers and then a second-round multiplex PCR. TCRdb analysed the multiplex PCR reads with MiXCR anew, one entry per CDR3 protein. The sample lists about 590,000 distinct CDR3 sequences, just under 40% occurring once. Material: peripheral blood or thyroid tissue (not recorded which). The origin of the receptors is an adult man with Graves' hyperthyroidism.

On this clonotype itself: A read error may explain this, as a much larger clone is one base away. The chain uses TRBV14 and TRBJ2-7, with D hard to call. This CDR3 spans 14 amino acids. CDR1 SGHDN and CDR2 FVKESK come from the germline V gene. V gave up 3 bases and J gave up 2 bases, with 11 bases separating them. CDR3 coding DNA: TGTGCCAGCAGCCACGCTTCTGAAACCTACGAGCAGTACTTC. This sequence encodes CASSHASETYEQYF.

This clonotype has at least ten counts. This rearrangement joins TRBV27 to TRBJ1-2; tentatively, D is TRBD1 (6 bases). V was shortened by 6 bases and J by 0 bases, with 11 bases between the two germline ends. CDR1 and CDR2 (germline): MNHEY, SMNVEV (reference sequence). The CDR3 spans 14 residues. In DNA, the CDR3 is TGTGCCAGCAGGGGGGGCCCGACTAACTATGGCTACACCTTC. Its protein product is CASRGGPTNYGYTF.

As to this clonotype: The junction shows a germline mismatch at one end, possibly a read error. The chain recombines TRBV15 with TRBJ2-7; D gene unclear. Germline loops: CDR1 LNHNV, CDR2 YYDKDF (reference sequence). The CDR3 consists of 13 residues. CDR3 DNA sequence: TGCGCCACCAGCAGAGGTAACGCCTACGAGCAGTACTTC. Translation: CATSRGNAYEQYF.

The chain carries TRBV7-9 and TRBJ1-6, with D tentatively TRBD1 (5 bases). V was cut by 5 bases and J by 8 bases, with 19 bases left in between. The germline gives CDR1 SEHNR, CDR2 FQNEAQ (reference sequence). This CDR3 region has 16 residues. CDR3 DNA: TGTGCCAGCAGCCCCCCCCCCGGGCAGGGCTATTCACCCCTCCACTTT. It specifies CASSPPPGQGYSPLHF.

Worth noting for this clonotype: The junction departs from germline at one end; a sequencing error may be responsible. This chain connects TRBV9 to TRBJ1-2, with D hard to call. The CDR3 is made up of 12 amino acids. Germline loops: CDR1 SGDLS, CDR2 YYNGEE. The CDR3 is CASSQGTGGYAF. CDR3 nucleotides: TGTGCCAGCAGCCAAGGTACGGGCGGCTACGCCTTC.

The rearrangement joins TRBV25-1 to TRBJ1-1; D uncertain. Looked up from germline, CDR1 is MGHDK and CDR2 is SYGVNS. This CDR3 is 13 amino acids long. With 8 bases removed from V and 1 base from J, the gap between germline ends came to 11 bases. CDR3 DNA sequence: TGTGCCAGCTCATCAAACGGGAACACTGAAGCTTTCTTT. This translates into CASSSNGNTEAFF.

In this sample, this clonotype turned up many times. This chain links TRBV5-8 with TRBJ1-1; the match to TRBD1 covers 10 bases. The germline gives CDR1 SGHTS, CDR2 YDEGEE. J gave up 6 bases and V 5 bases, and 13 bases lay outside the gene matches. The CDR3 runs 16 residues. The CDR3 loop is CASRVPGQGLRAEAFF. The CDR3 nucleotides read TGTGCCAGCAGGGTCCCGGGACAGGGGCTGAGGGCTGAAGCTTTCTTT.

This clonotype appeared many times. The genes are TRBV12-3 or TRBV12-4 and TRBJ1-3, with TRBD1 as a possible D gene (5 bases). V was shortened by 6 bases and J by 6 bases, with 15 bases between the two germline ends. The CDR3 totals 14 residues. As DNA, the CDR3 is TGTGCCAGCAGGACCGGGACCAGGGAAAACACCATATATTTT. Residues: CASRTGTRENTIYF.

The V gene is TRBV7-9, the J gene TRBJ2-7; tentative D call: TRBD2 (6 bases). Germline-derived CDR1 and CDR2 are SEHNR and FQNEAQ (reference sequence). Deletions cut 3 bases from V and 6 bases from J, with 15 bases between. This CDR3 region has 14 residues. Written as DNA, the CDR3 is TGTGCCAGCAGCTTCCGGGACGGGGGAATCGAGCAGTACTTC. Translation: CASSFRDGGIEQYF.

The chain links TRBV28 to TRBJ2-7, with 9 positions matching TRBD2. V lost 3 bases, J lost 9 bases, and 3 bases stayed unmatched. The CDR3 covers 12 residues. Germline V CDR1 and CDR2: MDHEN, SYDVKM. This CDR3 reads CASSFGGGVQYF. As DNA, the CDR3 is TGTGCCAGCAGTTTTGGCGGGGGGGTGCAGTACTTC.

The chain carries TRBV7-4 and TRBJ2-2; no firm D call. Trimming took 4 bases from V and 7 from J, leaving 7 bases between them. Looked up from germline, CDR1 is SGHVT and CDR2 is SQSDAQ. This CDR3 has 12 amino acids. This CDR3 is CASSSEDGELFF. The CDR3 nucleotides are TGTGCCAGCAGCTCCGAGGACGGGGAGCTGTTTTTT. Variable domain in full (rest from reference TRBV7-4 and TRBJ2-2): GAGVSQSPRYKVAKRGRDVALRCDSISGHVTLYWYRQTLGQGSEVLTYSQSDAQRDKSGRPSGRFSAERPERSVSTLKIQRTEQGDSAVYLCASSSEDGELFFGEGSRLTVL.

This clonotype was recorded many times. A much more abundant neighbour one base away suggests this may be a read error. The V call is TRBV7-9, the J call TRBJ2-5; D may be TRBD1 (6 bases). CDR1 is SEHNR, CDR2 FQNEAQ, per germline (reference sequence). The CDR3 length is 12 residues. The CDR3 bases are TGTGCCAGCAGACAGGGACAAGAGGCCCAGTACTTC. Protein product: CASRQGQEAQYF.

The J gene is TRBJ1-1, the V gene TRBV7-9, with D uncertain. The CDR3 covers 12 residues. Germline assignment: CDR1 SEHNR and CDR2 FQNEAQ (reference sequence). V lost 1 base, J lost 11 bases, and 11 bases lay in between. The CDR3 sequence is CASSLGPRVAFF. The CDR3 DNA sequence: TGTGCCAGCAGCTTAGGACCGAGGGTGGCTTTCTTT.

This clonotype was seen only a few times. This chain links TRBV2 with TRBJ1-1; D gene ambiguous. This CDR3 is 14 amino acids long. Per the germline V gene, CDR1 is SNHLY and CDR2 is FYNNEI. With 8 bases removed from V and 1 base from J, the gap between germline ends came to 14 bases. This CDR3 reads CASSPSAGNTEAFF. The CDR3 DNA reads TGTGCCAGCTCACCTTCAGCGGGGAACACTGAAGCTTTCTTT.

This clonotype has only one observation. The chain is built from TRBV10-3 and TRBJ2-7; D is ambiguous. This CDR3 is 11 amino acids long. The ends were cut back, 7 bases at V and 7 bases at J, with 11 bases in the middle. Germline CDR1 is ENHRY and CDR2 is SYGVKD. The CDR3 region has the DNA TGTGCCATCATGGGCTACAATGAGCAGTACTTC. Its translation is CAIMGYNEQYF.

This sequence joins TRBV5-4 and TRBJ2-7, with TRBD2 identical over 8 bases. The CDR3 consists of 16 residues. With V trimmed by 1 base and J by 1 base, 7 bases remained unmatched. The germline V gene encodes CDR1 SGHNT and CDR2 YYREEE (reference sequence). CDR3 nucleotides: TGTGCCAGCAGCTTGCGGCTAGCGGGCCTTTCCTACGAGCAGTACTTC. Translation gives CASSLRLAGLSYEQYF.

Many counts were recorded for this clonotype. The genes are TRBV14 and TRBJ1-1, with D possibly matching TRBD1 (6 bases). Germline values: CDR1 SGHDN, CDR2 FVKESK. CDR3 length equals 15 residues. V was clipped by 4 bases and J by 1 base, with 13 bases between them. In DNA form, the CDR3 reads TGTGCCAGCAGCCGCCCCGGGACACCGAACACTGAAGCTTTCTTT. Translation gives CASSRPGTPNTEAFF.

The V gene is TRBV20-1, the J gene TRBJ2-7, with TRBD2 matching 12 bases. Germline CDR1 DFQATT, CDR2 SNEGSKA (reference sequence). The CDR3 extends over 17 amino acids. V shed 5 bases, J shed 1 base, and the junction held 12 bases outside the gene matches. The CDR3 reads CSAVDQRLAGVSYEQYF. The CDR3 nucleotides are TGCAGTGCTGTCGACCAAAGACTAGCGGGAGTTTCCTACGAGCAGTACTTC.

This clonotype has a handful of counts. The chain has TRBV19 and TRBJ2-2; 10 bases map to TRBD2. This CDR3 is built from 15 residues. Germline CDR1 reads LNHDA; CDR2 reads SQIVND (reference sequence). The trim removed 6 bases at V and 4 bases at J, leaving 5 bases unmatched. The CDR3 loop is CASRAGGPSTGELFF. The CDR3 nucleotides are TGTGCCAGTAGAGCGGGAGGGCCTAGCACCGGGGAGCTGTTTTTT. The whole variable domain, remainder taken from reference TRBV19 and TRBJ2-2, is DGGITQSPKYLFRKEGQNVTLSCEQNLNHDAMYWYRQDPGQGLRLIYYSQIVNDFQKGDIAEGYSVSREKKESFPLTVTSAQKNPTAFYLCASRAGGPSTGELFFGEGSRLTVL.

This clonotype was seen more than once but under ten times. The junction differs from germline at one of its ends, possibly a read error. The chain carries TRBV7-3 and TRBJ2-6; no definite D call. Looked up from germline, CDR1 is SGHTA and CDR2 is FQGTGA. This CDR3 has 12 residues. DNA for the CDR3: TGTGCCAGCAGCTGGACGACCAACACTGAAGCTTTC. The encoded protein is CASSWTTNTEAF.

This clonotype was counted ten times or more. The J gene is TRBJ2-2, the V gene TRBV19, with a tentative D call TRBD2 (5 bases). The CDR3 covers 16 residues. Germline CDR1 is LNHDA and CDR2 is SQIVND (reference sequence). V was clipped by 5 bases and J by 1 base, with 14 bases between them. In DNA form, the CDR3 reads TGTGCCAGTAGTGCGACCGGGATTAGGAACACCGGGGAGCTGTTTTTT. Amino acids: CASSATGIRNTGELFF.

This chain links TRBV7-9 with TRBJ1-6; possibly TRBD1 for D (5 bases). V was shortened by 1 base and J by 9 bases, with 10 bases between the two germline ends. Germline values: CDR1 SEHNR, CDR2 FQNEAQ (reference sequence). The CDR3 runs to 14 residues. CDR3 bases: TGTGCCAGCAGCTTAGGGGGCGGCATTTCACCCCTCCACTTT. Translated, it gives CASSLGGGISPLHF. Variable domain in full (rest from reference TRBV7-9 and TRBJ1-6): DTGVSQNPRHKITKRGQNVTFRCDPISEHNRLYWYRQTLGQGPEFLTYFQNEAQLEKSRLLSDRFSAERPKGSFSTLEIQRTEQGDSAMYLCASSLGGGISPLHFGNGTRLTVT.

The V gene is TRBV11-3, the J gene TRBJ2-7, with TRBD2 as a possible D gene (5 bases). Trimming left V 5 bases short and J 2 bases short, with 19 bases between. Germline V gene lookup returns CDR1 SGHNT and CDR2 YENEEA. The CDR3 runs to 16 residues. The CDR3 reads CASSHRRDPGPYEQYF. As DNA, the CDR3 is TGTGCCAGCAGCCATCGCCGGGATCCCGGGCCCTACGAGCAGTACTTC. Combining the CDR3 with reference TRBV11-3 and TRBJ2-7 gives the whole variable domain EAGVVQSPRYKIIEKKQPVAFWCNPISGHNTLYWYLQNLGQGPELLIRYENEEAVDDSQLPKDRFSAERLKGVDSTLKIQPAELGDSAVYLCASSHRRDPGPYEQYFGPGTRLTVT.

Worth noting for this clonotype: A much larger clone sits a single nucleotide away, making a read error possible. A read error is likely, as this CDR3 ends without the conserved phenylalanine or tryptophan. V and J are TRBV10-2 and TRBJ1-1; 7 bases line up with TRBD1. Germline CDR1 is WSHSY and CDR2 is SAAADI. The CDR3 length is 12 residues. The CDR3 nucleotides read TGTGCCAGCAGCCCGGACAGGCCTGAAGCTTTCCTT. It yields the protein CASSPDRPEAFL.

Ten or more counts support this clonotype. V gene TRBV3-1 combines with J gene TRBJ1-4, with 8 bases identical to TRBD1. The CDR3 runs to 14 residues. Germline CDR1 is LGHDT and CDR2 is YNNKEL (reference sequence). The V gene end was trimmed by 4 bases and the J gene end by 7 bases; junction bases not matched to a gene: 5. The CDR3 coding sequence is TGTGCCAGCAGCCGACAGGGGAGTGGTGAAAAACTGTTTTTT. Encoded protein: CASSRQGSGEKLFF.

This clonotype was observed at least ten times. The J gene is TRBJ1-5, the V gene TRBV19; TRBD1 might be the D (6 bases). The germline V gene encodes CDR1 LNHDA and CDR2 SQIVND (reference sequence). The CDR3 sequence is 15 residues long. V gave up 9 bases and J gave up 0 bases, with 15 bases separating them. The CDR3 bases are TGTGCCAGCCTAGTACAGGGTTATAGCAATCAGCCCCAGCATTTT. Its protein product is CASLVQGYSNQPQHF. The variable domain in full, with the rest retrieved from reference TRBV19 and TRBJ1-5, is DGGITQSPKYLFRKEGQNVTLSCEQNLNHDAMYWYRQDPGQGLRLIYYSQIVNDFQKGDIAEGYSVSREKKESFPLTVTSAQKNPTAFYLCASLVQGYSNQPQHFGDGTRLSIL.

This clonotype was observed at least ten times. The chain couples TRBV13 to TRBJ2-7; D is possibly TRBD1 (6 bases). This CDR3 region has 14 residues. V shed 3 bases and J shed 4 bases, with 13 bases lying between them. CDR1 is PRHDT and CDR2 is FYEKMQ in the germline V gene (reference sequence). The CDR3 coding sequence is TGTGCCAGCAGCTTGGGACACGGACCTTACGAGCAGTACTTC. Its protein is CASSLGHGPYEQYF.

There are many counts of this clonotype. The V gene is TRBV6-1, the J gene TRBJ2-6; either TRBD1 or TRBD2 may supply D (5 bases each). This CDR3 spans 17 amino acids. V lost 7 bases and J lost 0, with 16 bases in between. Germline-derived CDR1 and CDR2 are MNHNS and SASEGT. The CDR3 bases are TGTGCCAGCAAAAGGAGAGGGGAAACCTCTGGGGCCAACGTCCTGACTTTC. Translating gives CASKRRGETSGANVLTF.

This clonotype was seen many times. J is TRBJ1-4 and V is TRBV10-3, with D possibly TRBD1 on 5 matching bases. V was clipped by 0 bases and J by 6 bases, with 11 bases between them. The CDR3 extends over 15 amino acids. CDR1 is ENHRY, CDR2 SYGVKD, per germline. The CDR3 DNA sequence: TGTGCCATCAGTGAGTCTGACAGACCGCATGAAAAACTGTTTTTT. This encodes CAISESDRPHEKLFF.

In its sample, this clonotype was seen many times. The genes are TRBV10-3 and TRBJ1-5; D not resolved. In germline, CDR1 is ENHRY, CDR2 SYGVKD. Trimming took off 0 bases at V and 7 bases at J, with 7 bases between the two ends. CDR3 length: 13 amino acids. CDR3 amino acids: CAISESGGQPQHF. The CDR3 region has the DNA TGTGCCATCAGTGAGTCTGGCGGCCAGCCCCAGCATTTT.

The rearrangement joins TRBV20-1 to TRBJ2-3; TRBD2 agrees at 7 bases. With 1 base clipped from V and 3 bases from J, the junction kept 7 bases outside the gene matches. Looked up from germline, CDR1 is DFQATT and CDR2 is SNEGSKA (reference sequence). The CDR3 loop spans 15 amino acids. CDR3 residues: CSARGERGITDTQYF. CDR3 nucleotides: TGCAGTGCTAGAGGCGAGCGGGGAATTACAGATACGCAGTATTTT.

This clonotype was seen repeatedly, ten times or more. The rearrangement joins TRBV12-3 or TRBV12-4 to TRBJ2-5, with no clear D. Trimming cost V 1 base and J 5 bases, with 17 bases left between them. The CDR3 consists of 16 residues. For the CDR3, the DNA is TGTGCCAGCAGTTTAGGGCTAGGGCTGCTCCGGGAGACCCAGTACTTC. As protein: CASSLGLGLLRETQYF.